A single sample is the source of the 22 T cell receptor beta chains below, sequenced in a study of response to subunit inactivated influenza vaccine. Each CDR3 protein gets one entry after TCRdb re-called the RT-PCR reads with MiXCR. The table shows about 540,000 distinct CDR3 sequences, with approximately 14% occurring only once. The source material was PBMCs from blood, sampled roughly 12 days after vaccination. The receptors were sampled from a man between 45 and 60 years old who received an inactivated influenza vaccine.

Notes on this clonotype: An end of the junction does not agree with germline; a read error may underlie this. This sequence joins TRBV4-2 and TRBJ2-5; D may be TRBD1 (6 bases). CDR1 and CDR2 (germline): LGHNA, YNFKEQ. The CDR3 contains 15 residues. The CDR3 DNA is TGTGCCAGCAGCCAAGAAGGAAGGGGACAAGGGACCCAGTACTTC. This codes for CASSQEGRGQGTQYF.

This clonotype showed up just a few times. The genes are TRBV18 and TRBJ1-5; D remains ambiguous. This CDR3 spans 14 amino acids. V shed 3 bases and J shed 4 bases, with 10 bases lying between them. The germline CDR1 and CDR2 sequences are KGHSH and LQKENI. In nucleotides, the CDR3 is TGTGCCAGCTCACCGGAGCCACAAAATCAGCCCCAGCATTTT. Translation: CASSPEPQNQPQHF. Full variable domain (missing parts from reference TRBV18 and TRBJ1-5): NAGVMQNPRHLVRRRGQEARLRCSPMKGHSHVYWYRQLPEEGLKFMVYLQKENIIDESGMPKERFSAEFPKEGPSILRIQQVVRGDSAAYFCASSPEPQNQPQHFGDGTRLSIL.

This clonotype was seen repeatedly, ten times or more. The gene calls are TRBV29-1 and TRBJ1-1; D is possibly TRBD1 (6 bases). CDR1 is SQVTM, CDR2 ANQGSEA, per germline. Trimming took off 7 bases at V and 0 bases at J, with 12 bases between the two ends. The CDR3 runs to 13 residues. In nucleotides, the CDR3 is TGCAGCGCCCGAGGGGGTATGAACACTGAAGCTTTCTTT. Protein product: CSARGGMNTEAFF.

A remark on this clonotype: This may be a read error: a much more frequent sequence differs by one nucleotide. The chain is built from TRBV27 and TRBJ2-3; D perhaps matches TRBD2 (5 bases). The germline CDR1 and CDR2 sequences are MNHEY and SMNVEV (reference sequence). Trimming removed 5 bases from V and 12 bases from J, with 12 bases in between. The CDR3 length is 11 residues. In DNA form, the CDR3 reads TGTGCCAGCAGTACACTAGGTAGCCAGTATTTT. It specifies CASSTLGSQYF.

This clonotype was detected a few times. This chain uses TRBV5-1 with TRBJ2-1, with 9 nucleotides matching TRBD2. CDR3 length: 15 residues. Trimming cost V 3 bases and J 3 bases; bases outside gene matches: 4. The germline CDR1 and CDR2 sequences are SGHRS and YFSETQ. CDR3 sequence: CASSWASGDYNEQFF. DNA for the CDR3: TGCGCCAGCAGCTGGGCTAGCGGGGACTACAATGAGCAGTTCTTC.

This clonotype was detected only a few times. In DNA, the CDR3 is TGTGCCATCACCATCGACAGGGTGGGTGGCTACACCTTC. Translating it yields CAITIDRVGGYTF. V gene TRBV10-3 combines with J gene TRBJ1-2; 7 positions match TRBD1. The trim removed 7 bases at V and 7 bases at J, leaving 9 bases unmatched. CDR1 and CDR2 (germline): ENHRY, SYGVKD. The CDR3 loop spans 13 amino acids.

The chain carries TRBV12-3 or TRBV12-4 and TRBJ2-1, with TRBD2 identical over 12 bases. Unmatched junction bases numbered 6, after V lost 3 bases and J lost 9 bases. The CDR3 is 15 residues long. CDR3 DNA: TGTGCCAGCAGTTTGCGGGCTAGCGGGAGGGTTGAGCAGTTCTTC. Its translation: CASSLRASGRVEQFF.

This sequence joins TRBV5-1 and TRBJ2-5; 7 bases are a match to TRBD1. This CDR3 contains 13 residues. The V gene's germline CDR1 is SGHRS and CDR2 YFSETQ. V lost 3 bases, J lost 4 bases, and 3 bases stayed unmatched. CDR3 coding DNA: TGCGCCAGCAGCTCTTACAGGGGAGAGACCCAGTACTTC. Residues: CASSSYRGETQYF.

Only a few counts were recorded for this clonotype. This rearrangement joins TRBV4-3 to TRBJ2-1; D is possibly TRBD1 or TRBD2 (5 bases each). The V end was cut by 0 bases, the J end by 3 bases, with 15 bases between. There are 17 residues in the CDR3. CDR1 LGHNA and CDR2 YSLEER come from the germline V gene. For the CDR3, the DNA is TGCGCCAGCAGCCAAGATCCGCCGGGACGAAACTACAATGAGCAGTTCTTC. Residues: CASSQDPPGRNYNEQFF.

V usage is TRBV5-4 and J usage is TRBJ1-5; D unclear. The CDR3 has 12 residues. CDR1 is SGHNT and CDR2 is YYREEE in the germline V gene (reference sequence). Trimming stripped 0 bases from V and 5 bases from J, with 3 bases between. In DNA, the CDR3 is TGTGCCAGCAGCTTGGAAGATCAGCCCCAGCATTTT. It specifies CASSLEDQPQHF. Filled out from reference TRBV5-4 and TRBJ1-5, the complete variable domain reads ETGVTQSPTHLIKTRGQQVTLRCSSQSGHNTVSWYQQALGQGPQFIFQYYREEENGRGNFPPRFSGLQFPNYSSELNVNALELDDSALYLCASSLEDQPQHFGDGTRLSIL.

The table lists this clonotype with a few counts. The genes are TRBV27 and TRBJ2-7; TRBD2 matches 8 bases. V was pared by 8 bases and J by 3 bases, with 12 bases of the junction left unmatched. This CDR3 region has 15 residues. The germline CDR1 and CDR2 sequences are MNHEY and SMNVEV (reference sequence). The CDR3 protein is CASGILGGGNYEQYF. In nucleotides, the CDR3 is TGTGCCAGCGGGATACTTGGCGGGGGGAACTACGAGCAGTACTTC.

This clonotype has just a few counts. V usage is TRBV10-3 and J usage is TRBJ2-7; a possible D gene is TRBD2 (5 bases). Trimming took off 2 bases at V and 3 bases at J, with 11 bases between the two ends. The CDR3 is made up of 14 amino acids. The germline V gene encodes CDR1 ENHRY and CDR2 SYGVKD. The CDR3 nucleotides are TGTGCCATCAGTGAGGGGCTAGCCCTCTACGAGCAGTACTTC. The encoded protein is CAISEGLALYEQYF.

V gene TRBV14 combines with J gene TRBJ1-4, with D uncertain. CDR1 and CDR2 (germline): SGHDN, FVKESK. The CDR3 is 13 amino acids. With 1 base removed from V and 3 bases from J, the gap between germline ends came to 3 bases. The CDR3 DNA follows: TGTGCCAGCAGCCAAGTTGCTAATGAAAAACTGTTTTTT. It is translated as CASSQVANEKLFF.

CDR3 sequence (DNA): TGTGCCAGCTCACCACAAGCGGGAAGCACCGGGGAGCTGTTTTTT. Protein sequence: CASSPQAGSTGELFF. This chain connects TRBV18 to TRBJ2-2, with 7 bases aligning to TRBD2. The V gene's germline CDR1 is KGHSH and CDR2 LQKENI. V was pared by 1 base and J by 4 bases, with 3 bases of the junction left unmatched. CDR3 size: 15 residues.

This clonotype was picked up a small number of times. V usage is TRBV6-1 and J usage is TRBJ2-7; 12 positions agree with TRBD2. The CDR3 totals 15 residues. Germline trimming cut 4 bases from V and 5 bases from J; bases unmatched to any gene: 6. Germline V gives CDR1 MNHNS, CDR2 SASEGT. CDR3 residues: CASSATSGSSHEQYF. In DNA form, the CDR3 reads TGTGCCAGCAGTGCGACTAGCGGGAGTTCCCACGAGCAGTACTTC.

V and J are TRBV3-1 and TRBJ2-3; 11 bases match TRBD2. Germline CDR1 and CDR2: LGHDT and YNNKEL (reference sequence). The CDR3 spans 12 residues. Germline trimming cut 7 bases from V and 12 bases from J; bases unmatched to any gene: 6. CDR3 nucleotides: TGTGCCAGCACCCGTAGCGGGAGGGCCCAGTATTTT. The encoded protein is CASTRSGRAQYF.

This clonotype has only a few counts. The chain couples TRBV19 to TRBJ1-1, with D unclear. The CDR3 spans 11 residues. Germline V CDR1 and CDR2: LNHDA, SQIVND (reference sequence). V lost 5 bases, J lost 6 bases, and 7 bases lay in between. The DNA of the CDR3 is TGTGCCAGTAGTGGCTTGGCTGAAGCTTTCTTT. Residues: CASSGLAEAFF.

This clonotype has a handful of counts. The chain links TRBV7-2 to TRBJ1-4; perhaps TRBD1 as D (6 bases). V dropped 5 bases and J dropped 5 bases, with 15 bases sitting between them. The germline CDR1 and CDR2 sequences are SGHTA and FQGNSA. The CDR3 is made up of 15 amino acids. CDR3 DNA: TGTGCCAGCAGCGCCCTACAGGGTTCAAATGAAAAACTGTTTTTT. Its translation: CASSALQGSNEKLFF. The whole variable domain, remainder taken from reference TRBV7-2 and TRBJ1-4, is GAGVSQSPSNKVTEKGKDVELRCDPISGHTALYWYRQSLGQGLEFLIYFQGNSAPDKSGLPSDRFSAERTGGSVSTLTIQRTQQEDSAVYLCASSALQGSNEKLFFGSGTQLSVL.

This clonotype was recorded many times. The CDR3 nucleotides read TGTGCCAGCAGCGCCCGCACCAGAAGGACAGACGTTAACTATGGCTACACCTTC. Translated, it gives CASSARTRRTDVNYGYTF. The chain is built from TRBV11-2 and TRBJ1-2; D is possibly TRBD1 (6 bases). Trimming removed 5 bases at V and 1 base at J, with 23 bases between. From germline, CDR1 is SGHAT and CDR2 FQNNGV. CDR3 length: 18 residues. Filled out from reference TRBV11-2 and TRBJ1-2, the complete variable domain reads EAGVAQSPRYKIIEKRQSVAFWCNPISGHATLYWYQQILGQGPKLLIQFQNNGVVDDSQLPKDRFSAERLKGVDSTLKIQPAKLEDSAVYLCASSARTRRTDVNYGYTFGSGTRLTVV.

This clonotype was seen repeatedly, ten times or more. The V gene is TRBV7-9, the J gene TRBJ2-7, with D maybe TRBD1 (7 bases). V was trimmed by 1 base and J by 3 bases, leaving 13 bases between them. CDR3 length equals 15 residues. Looked up from germline, CDR1 is SEHNR and CDR2 is FQNEAQ (reference sequence). The CDR3 sequence is CASSLVGRGDYEQYF. The CDR3 DNA reads as TGTGCCAGCAGCTTAGTGGGCAGGGGGGACTACGAGCAGTACTTC.

The V gene is TRBV29-1, the J gene TRBJ2-1; D may be TRBD1 or TRBD2 (5 bases each). Trimming took off 6 bases at V and 0 bases at J, with 15 bases between the two ends. Per the germline V gene, CDR1 is SQVTM and CDR2 is ANQGSEA. This CDR3 spans 15 amino acids. CDR3 nucleotides: TGCAGCGTCGACGGGACGGAAAGCTCCTACAATGAGCAGTTCTTC. Residues: CSVDGTESSYNEQFF.

The chain combines TRBV11-1 with TRBJ1-6; TRBD1 agrees at 12 bases. The CDR3 is 18 amino acids. The V segment lost 0 bases and the J segment 7 bases; nucleotides outside the gene matches: 7. Germline CDR1 and CDR2: SGHAT and FQDESV (reference sequence). CDR3 amino acids: CASSLAPGQGARNSPLHF. The DNA for the CDR3 is TGTGCCAGCAGCTTAGCACCGGGACAGGGGGCGAGAAATTCACCCCTCCACTTT.